This T cell receptor (beta chain) was profiled in a study of T cell repertoires in cytomegalovirus infection. Trimming left V 2 bases short and J 0 bases short, with 11 bases between. The CDR3 spans 16 residues. Germline CDR1 reads SGHVT; CDR2 reads SQSDAQ. TCRdb passed the reads through MiXCR, listing each CDR3 protein once. The sample lists 110,000 or so distinct CDR3 sequences, 30% to 35% seen once, with 41% in the top ten. For this clonotype: What it binds is unknown.

Notes on the study in general: Ex vivo, HLA-C-restricted CMV-specific TCR beta clonotypes prevailed over the rest of the response.

The V and J genes are TRBV7-4 and TRBJ1-3; D gene unclear. Sample: CD8+ T cells from cultured PBMCs, taken from culture after CMV antigen stimulation. The TCR comes from a human donor in good health (CMV status not recorded). Some clones in this sample may be carry-over from other donors' samples. The CDR3 region is CASSLSVVGSGNTIYF. The CDR3 DNA sequence: TGTGCCAGCAGCTTATCCGTCGTAGGCTCTGGAAACACCATATATTTT.